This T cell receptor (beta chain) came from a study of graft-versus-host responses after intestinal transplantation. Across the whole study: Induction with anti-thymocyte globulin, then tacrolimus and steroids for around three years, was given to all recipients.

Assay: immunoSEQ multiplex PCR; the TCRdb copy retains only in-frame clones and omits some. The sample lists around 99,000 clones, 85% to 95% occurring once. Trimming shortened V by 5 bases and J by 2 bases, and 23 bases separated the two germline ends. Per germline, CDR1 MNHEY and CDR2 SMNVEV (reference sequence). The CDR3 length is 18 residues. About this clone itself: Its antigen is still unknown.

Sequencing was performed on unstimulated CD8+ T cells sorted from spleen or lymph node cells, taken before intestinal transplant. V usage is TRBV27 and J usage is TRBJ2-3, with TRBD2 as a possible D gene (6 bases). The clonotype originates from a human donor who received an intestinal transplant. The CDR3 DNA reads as TGTGCCAGCAGTAGATTTGGAGGGTCCGGGGCCCTCACAGATACGCAGTATTTT. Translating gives CASSRFGGSGALTDTQYF.